This record looks at one T cell receptor (beta chain) sequence and its context. In the authors' workflow: How many nucleated cells were present was estimated from reference gene primer amplification. Generated by immunoSEQ multiplex PCR, the TCRdb table keeps only in-frame clones and is missing some. Clone size and V and J calls were adopted from that table, with D and trimming inferred from the DNA. The data show roughly 250,000 clones, 80% to 90% seen once. This entry comes from a study of blood T cell repertoires in COVID-19. For recovered donors of Cohort 3, there were two negative PCRs, clearance, or symptom resolution. This TCR came from a woman aged 30 to 39 who had recovered from COVID-19. The source material was PBMCs or T cells enriched from blood (not recorded which).

The CDR3 is CASSLAPKTASAVRAGELFF. The DNA for the CDR3 is TGTGCCAGCAGCTTGGCCCCCAAGACGGCCTCGGCAGTTCGGGCCGGGGAGCTGTTTTTT. The chain uses TRBV5-4 and TRBJ2-2; D gene unclear. The CDR3 sequence is 20 residues long. Germline loops: CDR1 SGHNT, CDR2 YYREEE (reference sequence). V shed 0 bases and J shed 6 bases, with 27 bases lying between them. Supplemented by reference TRBV5-4 and TRBJ2-2, the full variable domain reads ETGVTQSPTHLIKTRGQQVTLRCSSQSGHNTVSWYQQALGQGPQFIFQYYREEENGRGNFPPRFSGLQFPNYSSELNVNALELDDSALYLCASSLAPKTASAVRAGELFFGEGSRLTVL.